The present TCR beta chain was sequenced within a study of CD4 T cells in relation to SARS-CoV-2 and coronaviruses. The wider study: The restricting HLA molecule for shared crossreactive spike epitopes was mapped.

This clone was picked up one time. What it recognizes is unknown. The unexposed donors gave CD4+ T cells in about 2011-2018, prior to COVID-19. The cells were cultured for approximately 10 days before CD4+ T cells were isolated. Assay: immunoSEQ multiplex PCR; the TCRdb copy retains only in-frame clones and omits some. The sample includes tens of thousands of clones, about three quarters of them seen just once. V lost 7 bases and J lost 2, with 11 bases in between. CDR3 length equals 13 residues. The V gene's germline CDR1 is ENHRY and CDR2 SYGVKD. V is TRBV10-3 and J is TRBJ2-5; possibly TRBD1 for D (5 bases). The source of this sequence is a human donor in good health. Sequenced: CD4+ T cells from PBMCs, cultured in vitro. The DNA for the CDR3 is TGTGCCATCACCAACGACAGACAAGAGACCCAGTACTTC. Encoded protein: CAITNDRQETQYF.